Following are 26 T cell receptor beta chains from one sample sequenced in a study of OX40 agonist ivuxolimab in advanced cancers. The table came from immunoSEQ multiplex PCR; TCRdb's copy has only in-frame clones and leaves some out. The sample lists more than 70,000 clones; about 86% were seen once. The sample here was CD4+ or CD8+ T cells sorted from blood, taken in a trial of the OX40 agonist ivuxolimab. These receptors originate from an adult with an advanced solid tumor such as melanoma, head and neck, liver or kidney cancer.

This chain joins TRBV6-6 and TRBJ1-2; perhaps TRBD1 as D (6 bases). Germline V CDR1 and CDR2: MNHNY, SVGAGI (reference sequence). V was cut by 6 bases and J by 5 bases, with 16 bases left in between. The CDR3 consists of 14 residues. DNA for the CDR3: TGTGCCAGCAGCGTGATGACAGGTCTATATGGCTACACCTTC. Protein: CASSVMTGLYGYTF.

The chain recombines TRBV5-4 with TRBJ2-6; possibly TRBD2 for D (6 bases). The CDR3 sequence is 17 residues long. Germline assignment: CDR1 SGHNT and CDR2 YYREEE (reference sequence). V shed 2 bases and J shed 1 base, with 13 bases lying between them. The CDR3 DNA sequence: TGTGCCAGCAGCTTTGGAGGGGCACAGTCTGGGGCCAACGTCCTGACTTTC. Translation: CASSFGGAQSGANVLTF.

This CDR3 reads CASSLGPGTQYF. The CDR3 bases are TGTGCCAGCAGCTTAGGGCCGGGTACGCAGTATTTT. The chain combines TRBV11-3 with TRBJ2-3; no reliable D call. V was trimmed by 1 base and J by 8 bases, leaving 7 bases between them. Per germline, CDR1 SGHNT and CDR2 YENEEA. The length of the CDR3 is 12 residues.

The rearrangement uses TRBV5-1 and TRBJ1-1, with unresolved D. The length of the CDR3 is 16 residues. The V end was cut by 4 bases, the J end by 1 base, with 17 bases between. Germline V gives CDR1 SGHRS, CDR2 YFSETQ. CDR3 nucleotides: TGCGCCAGCAGCCCCCCGATCTACGGGAGGAACACTGAAGCTTTCTTT. This gives the protein CASSPPIYGRNTEAFF.

The V call is TRBV25-1, the J call TRBJ2-7; 9 bases are shared with TRBD1. The CDR3 has 14 residues. The germline CDR1 and CDR2 sequences are MGHDK and SYGVNS. The J segment lost 4 bases and the V segment lost 6 bases, leaving 7 bases of the junction unmatched. The CDR3: CASRPGQGSYEQYF. Written as DNA, the CDR3 is TGTGCCAGCAGACCGGGACAGGGATCTTACGAGCAGTACTTC.

A single count supports this clone. J is TRBJ2-5 and V is TRBV28, with 7 bases lining up with TRBD2. The junction had 3 bases not matched to a gene; V was cut back by 6 bases and J by 5 bases. Germline V gene sequence: CDR1 MDHEN, CDR2 SYDVKM. This CDR3 is built from 12 residues. The CDR3 coding sequence is TGTGCCAGCAGAACCGGGGGGGAGACCCAGTACTTC. Protein sequence: CASRTGGETQYF.

The chain carries TRBV7-2 and TRBJ2-5; D not resolved. Trimming left V 5 bases short and J 5 bases short, with 12 bases between. CDR3 size: 13 residues. The germline CDR1 and CDR2 sequences are SGHTA and FQGNSA. CDR3 DNA sequence: TGTGCCAGCAGCACCGGAGTGTGGGAGACCCAGTACTTC. This codes for CASSTGVWETQYF.

The rearrangement uses TRBV7-3 and TRBJ1-2; D is unresolved. The CDR3 totals 13 residues. The germline CDR1 and CDR2 sequences are SGHTA and FQGTGA. V lost 2 bases and J lost 6, with 10 bases in between. The CDR3 loop is CASSLAGSDGYTF. The CDR3 DNA follows: TGTGCCAGCAGCTTAGCCGGGAGCGATGGCTACACCTTC.

This rearrangement joins TRBV7-9 to TRBJ1-5, with 9 bases fitting TRBD1. The CDR3 spans 15 residues. The V segment lost 1 base and the J segment 9 bases; nucleotides outside the gene matches: 7. Germline V gene sequence: CDR1 SEHNR, CDR2 FQNEAQ (reference sequence). The CDR3 sequence: CASSLGTGADLPQHF. CDR3 bases: TGTGCCAGCAGCTTAGGGACAGGGGCCGATCTGCCCCAGCATTTT.

The genes are TRBV29-1 and TRBJ1-5; TRBD1 matches 8 bases. Trimming at V came to 4 bases and at J to 0 bases, leaving 11 bases not matched to a gene. The CDR3 contains 17 residues. CDR1 is SQVTM, CDR2 ANQGSEA, per germline. The CDR3 spells CSVGERQGTYSNQPQHF. The CDR3 DNA reads TGCAGCGTTGGAGAGCGACAGGGGACGTATAGCAATCAGCCCCAGCATTTT.

In its sample, this clone was seen once. The V gene is TRBV5-5, the J gene TRBJ1-2; D unclear. Deletions cut 4 bases from V and 4 bases from J, with 8 bases between. The CDR3 contains 12 residues. Germline CDR1 SGHKS, CDR2 YYEKEE (reference sequence). The CDR3 DNA is TGTGCCAGCAGCCTACGGAGCTATGGCTACACCTTC. Protein product: CASSLRSYGYTF. Full variable domain (remainder filled in from reference TRBV5-5 and TRBJ1-2): DAGVTQSPTHLIKTRGQQVTLRCSPISGHKSVSWYQQVLGQGPQFIFQYYEKEERGRGNFPDRFSARQFPNYSSELNVNALLLGDSALYLCASSLRSYGYTFGSGTRLTVV.

This chain links TRBV28 with TRBJ2-1; TRBD1 agrees at 8 bases. The V gene end was trimmed by 6 bases and the J gene end by 10 bases; junction bases not matched to a gene: 14. The V gene's germline CDR1 is MDHEN and CDR2 SYDVKM. CDR3 length: 15 residues. This CDR3 is CASSLGAGGEVEQFF. The CDR3 DNA is TGTGCCAGCAGCTTAGGGGCAGGGGGCGAGGTAGAGCAGTTCTTC.

The chain joins TRBV6-6 to TRBJ2-3, with 8 bases fitting TRBD1. This CDR3 is 16 amino acids long. V shed 5 bases and J 5 bases; nucleotides not matched to a gene: 12. Germline CDR1 MNHNY, CDR2 SVGAGI (reference sequence). CDR3 loop: CASSAPTQGARDTQYF. Written as DNA, the CDR3 is TGTGCCAGCAGTGCCCCAACCCAGGGGGCTAGAGATACGCAGTATTTT.

V usage is TRBV4-3 and J usage is TRBJ2-3; D is ambiguous. Looked up from germline, CDR1 is LGHNA and CDR2 is YSLEER. The V gene lost 2 bases and the J gene lost 5 bases, with 8 bases spanning the gap. The CDR3 totals 13 residues. In DNA, the CDR3 is TGCGCCAGCAGCCAAAGACAAGGAGATACGCAGTATTTT. Translating it yields CASSQRQGDTQYF.

The chain combines TRBV7-6 with TRBJ1-1, with TRBD1 as a possible D gene (6 bases). The V gene lost 0 bases and the J gene lost 5 bases, with 16 bases spanning the gap. CDR3 size: 16 residues. Germline V gene data show CDR1 as SGHVS and CDR2 as FNYEAQ. The CDR3 DNA is TGTGCCAGCAGCTTAGCCTACGGGGGCAGCGGGACTGAAGCTTTCTTT. Its translation: CASSLAYGGSGTEAFF. The whole variable domain, filled in from reference TRBV7-6 and TRBJ1-1, reads GAGVSQSPRYKVTKRGQDVALRCDPISGHVSLYWYRQALGQGPEFLTYFNYEAQQDKSGLPNDRFSAERPEGSISTLTIQRTEQRDSAMYRCASSLAYGGSGTEAFFGQGTRLTVV.

The gene calls are TRBV18 and TRBJ2-1; D perhaps matches TRBD1 (5 bases). Germline lookup yields CDR1 KGHSH and CDR2 LQKENI. V was pared by 3 bases and J by 5 bases, with 11 bases between. The CDR3 totals 14 residues. In nucleotides, the CDR3 is TGTGCCAGCTCACCCCAGACAGACAACAATGAGCAGTTCTTC. Translation gives CASSPQTDNNEQFF.

This chain's CDR3 is CASSLNRQWEQYF. CDR3 coding DNA: TGTGCCAGCAGTTTAAACCGACAGTGGGAGCAGTACTTC. This rearrangement joins TRBV27 to TRBJ2-7; tentatively, D is TRBD1 (5 bases). The CDR3 has 13 amino acids. The ends were cut back, 2 bases at V and 7 bases at J, with 12 bases in the middle. Looked up from germline, CDR1 is MNHEY and CDR2 is SMNVEV (reference sequence).

The rearrangement joins TRBV5-4 to TRBJ2-2; D is possibly TRBD1 or TRBD2 (5 bases each). V dropped 4 bases and J dropped 2 bases, with 12 bases sitting between them. The CDR3 runs 15 residues. Germline V gene lookup returns CDR1 SGHNT and CDR2 YYREEE (reference sequence). The CDR3 bases are TGTGCCAGCAGCCCCTATCGGGACAACACCGGGGAGCTGTTTTTT. This encodes CASSPYRDNTGELFF.

This chain links TRBV7-2 with TRBJ2-3; a weak D match, TRBD2 (6 bases). Germline CDR1 reads SGHTA; CDR2 reads FQGNSA. CDR3 length: 15 residues. V lost 3 bases and J lost 2, with 12 bases in between. CDR3 sequence (DNA): TGTGCCAGCAGCTTGGACCGGGGGACCACAGATACGCAGTATTTT. It is translated as CASSLDRGTTDTQYF.

V is TRBV5-6 and J is TRBJ2-7; 9 nucleotides line up with TRBD1. CDR1 and CDR2 from the germline V gene are SGHDT and YYEEEE. This CDR3 comprises 16 residues. Losses at the gene ends were 1 base for V and 4 bases for J; bases not matched to a gene: 9. The CDR3 DNA sequence: TGTGCCAGCAGCTTGCAACTACAGGGGGCTGGGTACGAGCAGTACTTC. Its protein product is CASSLQLQGAGYEQYF.

This chain's CDR3 is CASSQAGGRANEQFF. The CDR3 DNA reads as TGCGCCAGCAGCCAAGCGGGGGGAAGGGCCAATGAGCAGTTCTTC. The chain combines TRBV4-3 with TRBJ2-1; 7 positions agree with TRBD2. The germline CDR1 and CDR2 sequences are LGHNA and YSLEER. CDR3 length: 15 residues. V was clipped by 1 base and J by 6 bases; unmatched bases: 6.

The chain joins TRBV5-4 to TRBJ2-5; TRBD1 matches at 8 bases. CDR1 is SGHNT, CDR2 YYREEE, per germline (reference sequence). This CDR3 region has 13 residues. V lost 4 bases and J lost 4; bases outside the gene matches: 3. CDR3 DNA: TGTGCCAGCAGCCGGACAGGGCGAGAGACCCAGTACTTC. Translating it yields CASSRTGRETQYF.

This clone was detected only once. V usage is TRBV30 and J usage is TRBJ1-6; D not resolved. The V gene's germline CDR1 is GTSNPN and CDR2 SVGIG (reference sequence). The CDR3 contains 13 residues. V was pared by 4 bases and J by 5 bases, with 9 bases between. CDR3 residues: CAWNTGHNSPLHF. Here the CDR3 DNA reads TGTGCCTGGAACACCGGACATAATTCACCCCTCCACTTT.

V gene TRBV25-1 combines with J gene TRBJ2-7; TRBD1 matches 10 bases. Germline CDR1 is MGHDK and CDR2 is SYGVNS. The CDR3 contains 15 residues. Trimming cost V 5 bases and J 7 bases; bases outside gene matches: 11. The CDR3 protein is CASSNPGTGVLEQYF. CDR3 sequence (DNA): TGTGCCAGCAGTAACCCCGGGACAGGGGTTTTAGAGCAGTACTTC.

The gene calls are TRBV19 and TRBJ2-7, with TRBD2 matching over 7 bases. CDR1 and CDR2 from the germline V gene are LNHDA and SQIVND (reference sequence). J lost 3 bases, V lost 3 bases, and 11 bases had no gene match. The CDR3 is made up of 16 amino acids. Here the CDR3 DNA reads TGTGCCAGTAGTATCGCAGCGGGACCCCTGAGCTACGAGCAGTACTTC. It encodes CASSIAAGPLSYEQYF.

The chain employs TRBV1 and TRBJ1-2; the DNA was not compared with TRBD1, the D call given in the table. TRBV1 is a pseudogene. The CDR3 covers 16 residues. The CDR3 loop reads CTSSQDHRGRPRGYTF. DNA of the CDR3: TGCACCAGCAGCCAAGACCATCGTGGCAGGCCTCGTGGCTACACCTTC.